The rows below give T cell receptor beta chains drawn from one sample of a study of cytomegalovirus exposure and HLA in healthy donors. The method was immunoSEQ multiplex PCR; TCRdb's version includes in-frame clones alone and lacks a portion of them. The sample carries 150,000 to 200,000 clones, roughly 80% recorded once. Sequences were obtained from PBMCs. These receptors were obtained from a girl aged 10-17 years in good health and CMV-seropositive. Both conserved end residues are part of each CDR3. D genes are given only for firm matches. Size values are once, few and many counts, or a class for expanded clones, and some rows have none.

j_call,d_call,clone_size,v_call,cdr3_nt,cdr3_aa
TRBJ1-1,TRBD1,once,TRBV5-1,TGCGCCAGCAGCTTGTTTACAGGGGCGAACACTGAAGCTTTCTTT,CASSLFTGANTEAFF
TRBJ2-3,.,.,TRBV6-1,TGTGCCACTCTAATACGAGATACGCAGTATTTT,CATLIRDTQYF
TRBJ2-3,TRBD2,.,TRBV11-2,TGTGCCAGCAGCTTAGGAGTTAGCGGGAGGAGGACAGATACGCAGTATTTT,CASSLGVSGRRTDTQYF
TRBJ1-5,.,.,TRBV15,TGTGCCACCAGCTCCCCTCGGGATTTGGGCAATCAGCCCCAGCATTTT,CATSSPRDLGNQPQHF
TRBJ1-1,.,few,TRBV19,TGTGCCAGTAGTATAGCCGTGACAGCGAACACTGAAGCTTTCTTT,CASSIAVTANTEAFF
TRBJ2-1,.,.,TRBV5-4,TGTGCCAGCAGCTTCGGCGGCCGCAATGAGCAGTTCTTC,CASSFGGRNEQFF
TRBJ2-2,TRBD2,few,TRBV9,TGTGCCAGCAGCCTCACGGGGACTAGCGGGAGGGGGTACACCGGGGAGCTGTTTTTT,CASSLTGTSGRGYTGELFF
TRBJ1-1,TRBD1,.,TRBV29-1,TGCAGCGTTGTGACAGGGCGTAAAACTGAAGCTTTCTTT,CSVVTGRKTEAFF
TRBJ2-7,TRBD2,.,TRBV18,TGTGCCAGCTCGCCCCCGGGGACTAGCGGGAGCTCCTACGAGCAGTACTTC,CASSPPGTSGSSYEQYF
TRBJ2-2,TRBD1,.,TRBV28,TGTGCCAGCAGTTTAACAGGGGTACCCGGGGAGCTGTTTTTT,CASSLTGVPGELFF
TRBJ1-5,TRBD1,.,TRBV2,TGTGCCAGCAGGCCTACAGGGGCCCCCAATCAGCCCCAGCATTTT,CASRPTGAPNQPQHF
TRBJ2-7,.,.,TRBV6-5,TGTGCCAGCAGTTACGGGACAAGGACCTACGAGCAGTACTTC,CASSYGTRTYEQYF
TRBJ2-7,.,.,TRBV30,TGTGCCTGGAGTGTACAGACAGCCTACGAGCAGTACTTC,CAWSVQTAYEQYF
TRBJ2-7,.,.,TRBV29-1,TGCAGCGTTGAGTTGGGGCTATCCTACGAGCAGTACTTC,CSVELGLSYEQYF
TRBJ2-1,TRBD1,.,TRBV6-5,TGTGCCAGCAGTACGGACAGGGGGAATGAGCAGTTCTTC,CASSTDRGNEQFF
TRBJ2-3,TRBD2,.,TRBV27,TGTGCCAGCAGTTCGATCACTACTAGCGGTAGCACAGATACGCAGTATTTT,CASSSITTSGSTDTQYF
TRBJ2-1,TRBD2,.,TRBV29-1,TGCAGCGTATGGGCCGGGACTAGCGGCGATGAGCAGTTCTTC,CSVWAGTSGDEQFF
TRBJ2-5,.,.,TRBV5-4,TGTGCCAGCAGCTCCCGGGAGACCCAGTACTTC,CASSSRETQYF
TRBJ1-1,.,.,TRBV5-1,TGCGCCAGCAGGGAGAGGGGGACTGAAGCTTTCTTT,CASRERGTEAFF
TRBJ2-3,.,.,TRBV19,TGTGCCTCAGACAGGCGGCTCTGCTTT,CASDRRLCF
TRBJ2-1,TRBD2,few,TRBV13,TGTGCCAGCAGCTTAACCGGGACTAGCGGTTCCTACAATGAGCAGTTCTTC,CASSLTGTSGSYNEQFF
TRBJ2-7,.,.,TRBV6-6,TGTGCCAGCCTGGACGGAGCGGACGAGCAGTACTTC,CASLDGADEQYF
TRBJ1-2,.,.,TRBV29-1,TGCAGCGTTGAAGATGGTCCTTTTAGTGGCTACACCTTC,CSVEDGPFSGYTF
TRBJ2-7,.,.,TRBV4-1,TGCGCCAGCAGCCCCTCAGGGGCATTCTCCTACGAGCAGTACTTC,CASSPSGAFSYEQYF
TRBJ2-2,.,.,TRBV6-5,TGTGCCAGCAGTACCGGGACTTTACTCACCGGGGAGCTGTTTTTT,CASSTGTLLTGELFF
TRBJ2-7,.,once,TRBV27,TGTGCCAGCAGTCCCTTCCCTGAGGCCCGCTACGAGCAGTACTTC,CASSPFPEARYEQYF
TRBJ1-3,TRBD1,.,TRBV2,TGTGCCAGCAGCGGGACAGGGCCACCGGGAAACACCATATATTTT,CASSGTGPPGNTIYF
TRBJ2-5,.,.,TRBV27,TGTGCCAGCAGTTTAATCGGTTTTGGAGAGACCCAGTACTTC,CASSLIGFGETQYF
TRBJ2-5,.,.,TRBV6-5,TGTGCCAGCAGTTACGGGAGAGCCCCGGAGACCCAGTACTTC,CASSYGRAPETQYF
TRBJ1-1,.,.,TRBV2,TGTGCCAGCAGGAGTGGGCCATCCGCAGGTGAAGCTTTCTTT,CASRSGPSAGEAFF
TRBJ2-7,.,.,TRBV2,TGTGCCAGCAGTGAAGGTTCGGGGTGGACTCGCCTCGAGCAGTACTTC,CASSEGSGWTRLEQYF
TRBJ2-7,TRBD2,.,TRBV10-3,TGTGCCATCAGTGATGGGTTGCGGGAGCCCACCAACGAGCAGTACTTC,CAISDGLREPTNEQYF
TRBJ2-7,TRBD2,.,TRBV7-2,TGTGCCAGCAGCTCCCAAGGTCGGCGTTGGCGGGGGGCGAGGAACGAGCAGTACTTC,CASSSQGRRWRGARNEQYF
TRBJ2-3,.,.,TRBV11-2,TGTGCCAGCAGCCCGTCTTTAGATACGCAGTATTTT,CASSPSLDTQYF
TRBJ1-2,.,.,TRBV19,TGTGCCAGTAGTATGTTTTCCCAGGGAGGCGGTGGCTACACCTTC,CASSMFSQGGGGYTF
TRBJ2-3,.,.,TRBV5-6,TGTGCCAGCAGCCTGGATTCGTGGGCGCGGGCCACAGATACGCAGTATTTT,CASSLDSWARATDTQYF
TRBJ1-2,.,.,TRBV11-2,TGTGCCAGCAGCCACAGAGGGATTAACTATGGCTACACCTTC,CASSHRGINYGYTF
TRBJ2-7,.,.,TRBV7-6,TGTGCCAGCAGCCTACCCTGGGGGCCCTACGAGCAGTACTTC,CASSLPWGPYEQYF
TRBJ2-4,.,.,TRBV6-5,TGTGCCAGCAGTCGTAGCGGATTAGCCAAAAACATTCAGTACTTC,CASSRSGLAKNIQYF
TRBJ1-2,TRBD1,.,TRBV30,TGTGCCTGGAGACAAAGGGGGCTAGCTAACTATGGCTACACCTTC,CAWRQRGLANYGYTF
TRBJ2-1,TRBD2,.,TRBV19,TGTGCCAGTAGTCTAAGCGGGAGCTCCTACAATGAGCAGTTCTTC,CASSLSGSSYNEQFF
TRBJ2-7,.,.,TRBV27,TGTGCCAGCAGTTTAGGGCCTCCCTACGAGCAGTACTTC,CASSLGPPYEQYF
TRBJ2-3,TRBD2,.,TRBV5-1,TGCGCCAGCAGGAGGCTCAAAGCGGGAGGGTCCACAGATACGCAGTATTTT,CASRRLKAGGSTDTQYF
TRBJ2-7,.,few,TRBV12-5,TGTGCTAGTGGTTTGGTGGCTTCCGGGAGCTCCTACGAGCAGTACTTC,CASGLVASGSSYEQYF
TRBJ1-1,.,.,TRBV10-3,TGTGCCATCAGGGACAGTTCTAACACTGAAGCTTTCTTT,CAIRDSSNTEAFF
TRBJ2-3,.,once,TRBV5-1,TGCGCCAGCAGCCAGGTGCCAGATACGCAGTATTTT,CASSQVPDTQYF
TRBJ1-5,.,.,TRBV6-5,TGTGCCAGCAGTGCGGCAGCATATAGCAATCAGCCCCAGCATTTT,CASSAAAYSNQPQHF
TRBJ1-2,.,.,TRBV6-6,TGTGCCAGCAGACCGGACAGTCCCCATGGCTACACCTTC,CASRPDSPHGYTF
TRBJ1-4,.,few,TRBV7-9,TGTGCCAGCAGCTTGGTTTCTCAGGGGAAGGAAAAACTGTTTTTT,CASSLVSQGKEKLFF